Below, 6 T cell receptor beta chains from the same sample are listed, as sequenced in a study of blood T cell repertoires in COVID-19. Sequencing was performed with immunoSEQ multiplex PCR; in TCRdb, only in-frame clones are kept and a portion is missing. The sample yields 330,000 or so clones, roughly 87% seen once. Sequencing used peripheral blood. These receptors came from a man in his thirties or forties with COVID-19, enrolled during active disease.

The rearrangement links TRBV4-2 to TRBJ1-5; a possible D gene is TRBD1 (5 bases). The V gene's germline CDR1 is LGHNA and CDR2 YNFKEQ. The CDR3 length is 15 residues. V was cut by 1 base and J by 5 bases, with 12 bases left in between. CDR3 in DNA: TGTGCCAGCAGCCAAGCCCCCGACAGTTATCAGCCCCAGCATTTT. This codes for CASSQAPDSYQPQHF.

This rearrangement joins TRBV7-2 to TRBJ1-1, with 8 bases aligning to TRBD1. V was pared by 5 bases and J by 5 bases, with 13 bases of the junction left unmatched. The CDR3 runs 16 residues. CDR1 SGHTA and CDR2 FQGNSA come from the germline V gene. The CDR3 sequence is CASSAPGGVLRTEAFF. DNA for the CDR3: TGTGCCAGCAGCGCCCCAGGGGGCGTCTTACGGACTGAAGCTTTCTTT.

The CDR3 DNA reads as TGTGCCAGCAGGCAGGGCTGGAGAGAGCAGTACTTC. As protein: CASRQGWREQYF. The chain employs TRBV28 and TRBJ2-7, with a weak D call TRBD1 (5 bases). Germline CDR1 is MDHEN and CDR2 is SYDVKM. Trimming removed 6 bases at V and 7 bases at J, with 13 bases between. The CDR3 loop spans 12 amino acids.

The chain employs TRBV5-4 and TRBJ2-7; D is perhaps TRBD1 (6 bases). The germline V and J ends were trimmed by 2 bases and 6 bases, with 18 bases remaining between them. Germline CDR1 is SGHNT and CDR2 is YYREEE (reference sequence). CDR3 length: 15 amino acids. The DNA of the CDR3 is TGTGCCAGCAGCTTTGGTGGGACAATTGAGCGCGAGCAGTACTTC. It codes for CASSFGGTIEREQYF.

In nucleotides, the CDR3 is TGTGCCAGCAGTGTTAGCGGGGCCGTCTACGAGCAGTACTTC. Residues: CASSVSGAVYEQYF. The chain combines TRBV28 with TRBJ2-7; 8 bases map to TRBD2. CDR1 MDHEN and CDR2 SYDVKM come from the germline V gene. The CDR3 loop spans 14 amino acids. V shed 5 bases, J shed 3 bases, and the junction held 6 bases outside the gene matches.

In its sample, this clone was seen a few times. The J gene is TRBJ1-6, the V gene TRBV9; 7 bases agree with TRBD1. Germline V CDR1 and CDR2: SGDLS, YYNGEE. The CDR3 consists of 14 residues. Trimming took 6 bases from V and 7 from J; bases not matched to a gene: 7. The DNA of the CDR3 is TGTGCCAGCACCCCTGACAGGGACAATTCACCCCTCCACTTT. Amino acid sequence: CASTPDRDNSPLHF.